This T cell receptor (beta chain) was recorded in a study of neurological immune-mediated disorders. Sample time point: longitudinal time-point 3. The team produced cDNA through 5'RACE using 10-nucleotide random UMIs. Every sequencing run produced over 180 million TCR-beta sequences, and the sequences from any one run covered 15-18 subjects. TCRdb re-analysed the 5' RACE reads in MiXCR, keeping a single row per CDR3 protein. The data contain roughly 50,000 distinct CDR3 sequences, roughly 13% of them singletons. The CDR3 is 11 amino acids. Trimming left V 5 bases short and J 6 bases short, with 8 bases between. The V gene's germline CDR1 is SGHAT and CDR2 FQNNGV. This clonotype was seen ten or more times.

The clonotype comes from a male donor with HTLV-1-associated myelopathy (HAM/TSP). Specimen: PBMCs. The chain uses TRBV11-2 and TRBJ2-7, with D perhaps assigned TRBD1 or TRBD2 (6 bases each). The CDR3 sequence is CASSRGLEQYF. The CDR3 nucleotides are TGTGCCAGCAGCCGGGGGCTCGAGCAGTACTTC.